This T cell receptor beta chain was profiled in a study of T cell responses to AZD1222 COVID-19 vaccine. Study findings and constraints: Donors skewed white British and female; clonal diversity was possibly underestimated.

TCRdb's table, derived via immunoSEQ multiplex PCR, lists solely in-frame clones and lacks some. This sample has about 150,000 clones; roughly 90% occur once, and the top ten carry about 3.3%. Pooled samples include second doses given at about 4 or 12 weeks. Points on this clone: Its antigen is not known.

The CDR3 has 13 residues. Germline V lookup: CDR1 SEHNR, CDR2 FQNEAQ (reference sequence). Trimming removed 1 base at V and 3 bases at J, with 7 bases between. The chain couples TRBV7-9 to TRBJ2-7, with unresolved D. This specimen consisted of peripheral blood, obtained 28 days after the second AZD1222 dose. The TCR comes from an adult who received the AZD1222 COVID-19 vaccine. The CDR3: CASSLGANYEQYF. The CDR3, as DNA: TGTGCCAGCAGCTTAGGCGCGAACTACGAGCAGTACTTC.